This T cell receptor beta chain was sequenced in a study of blood T cell repertoires in COVID-19. This clone has just a few counts. Per the authors' pipeline: Nucleated cell counts were estimated from reference gene primer amplification. Libraries were prepared by immunoSEQ multiplex PCR; TCRdb keeps only in-frame clonotypes and omits some of them. The DNA gave D and trimming, while V, J and clone size come from that table. The data show tens of thousands of clones, about three quarters seen once. Material for sequencing was peripheral blood. The receptor was derived from a woman between 70 and 85 years old with acute or convalescent COVID-19.

The CDR3 bases are TGCGCCAGCAGCTCGTCCCCGGGGGGGGATTCACCCCTCCACTTT. Translating gives CASSSSPGGDSPLHF. J is TRBJ1-6 and V is TRBV5-1; D might be TRBD1 (5 bases). Germline values: CDR1 SGHRS, CDR2 YFSETQ. CDR3 length equals 15 residues. V was cut by 3 bases and J by 8 bases, with 15 bases left in between.